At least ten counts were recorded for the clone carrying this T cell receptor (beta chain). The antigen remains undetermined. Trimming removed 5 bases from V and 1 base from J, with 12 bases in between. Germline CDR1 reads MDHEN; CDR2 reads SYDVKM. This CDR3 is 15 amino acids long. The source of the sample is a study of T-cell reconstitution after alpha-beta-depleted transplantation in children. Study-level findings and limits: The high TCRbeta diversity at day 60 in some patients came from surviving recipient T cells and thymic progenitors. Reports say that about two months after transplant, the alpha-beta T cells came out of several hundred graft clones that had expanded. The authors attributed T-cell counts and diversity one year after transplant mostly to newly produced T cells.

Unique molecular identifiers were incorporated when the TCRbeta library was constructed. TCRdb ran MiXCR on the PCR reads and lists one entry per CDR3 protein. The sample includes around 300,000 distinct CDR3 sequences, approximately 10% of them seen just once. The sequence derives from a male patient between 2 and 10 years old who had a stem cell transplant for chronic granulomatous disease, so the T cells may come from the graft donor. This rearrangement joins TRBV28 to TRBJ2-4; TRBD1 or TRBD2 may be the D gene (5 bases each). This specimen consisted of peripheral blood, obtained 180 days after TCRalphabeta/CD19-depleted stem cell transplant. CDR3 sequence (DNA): TGTGCCAGCAGTGAAACCGGGACGGCCAAAAACATTCAGTACTTC. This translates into CASSETGTAKNIQYF.